This T cell receptor (beta chain) was captured by sequencing in a study of blood T cell repertoires in COVID-19. On the study more broadly: The study drew acute and convalescent COVID-19 samples from the United States, Italy and Spain.

The cohort comprised adults aged about 18 to 100 years residing in some 24 US areas. Participants had their cohort set by participant-reported clinical history. Recovered Cohort 3 donors showed two negative PCRs, clearance, or symptom resolution. Method: immunoSEQ multiplex PCR; TCRdb's copy keeps in-frame clones and lacks some. The sample holds more than 250,000 clones; just over 85% are singletons and the top ten take over 9.5%. Germline values: CDR1 SGHRS, CDR2 YFSETQ. V lost 4 bases, J lost 3 bases, and 3 bases stayed unmatched. The CDR3 contains 14 residues. The sequence came from a woman between 18 and 29 years old who had recovered from COVID-19. The specimen sequenced was PBMCs or T cells enriched from blood (not recorded which). The chain recombines TRBV5-1 with TRBJ1-4; the match to TRBD1 covers 7 bases. The CDR3 sequence is CASSQQGPNEKLFF. In DNA form, the CDR3 reads TGCGCCAGCAGCCAACAGGGGCCTAATGAAAAACTGTTTTTT.